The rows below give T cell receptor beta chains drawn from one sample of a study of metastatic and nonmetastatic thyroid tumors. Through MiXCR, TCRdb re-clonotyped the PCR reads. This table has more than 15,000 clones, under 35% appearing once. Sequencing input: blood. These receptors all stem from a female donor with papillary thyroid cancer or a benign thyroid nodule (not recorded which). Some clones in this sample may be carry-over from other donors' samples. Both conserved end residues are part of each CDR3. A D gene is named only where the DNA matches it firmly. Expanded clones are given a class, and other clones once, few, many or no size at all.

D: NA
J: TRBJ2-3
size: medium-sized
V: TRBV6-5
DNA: TGTGCCAGCAGTTACTCGTTCAGGTCCACAGATACGCAGTATTTT
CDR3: CASSYSFRSTDTQYF

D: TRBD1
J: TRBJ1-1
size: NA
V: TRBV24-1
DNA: TGTGCCATCCATGACAGGGACACTGGAGCTTTCTTT
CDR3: CAIHDRDTGAFF

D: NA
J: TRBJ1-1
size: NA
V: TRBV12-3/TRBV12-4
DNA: TGTGCCAGCAGTTGGGGGGTAGAAGCTTTCTTT
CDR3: CASSWGVEAFF

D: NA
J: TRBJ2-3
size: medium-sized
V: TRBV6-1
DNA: TGTGCCAGCAGTACCCCTAGAACTAGCACAGATACGCAGTATTTT
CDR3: CASSTPRTSTDTQYF

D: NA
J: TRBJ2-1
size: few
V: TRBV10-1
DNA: TGCGCCAGCATTCCTTATAGCGGTAGTGGGAATGAGCAGTTCTTC
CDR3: CASIPYSGSGNEQFF

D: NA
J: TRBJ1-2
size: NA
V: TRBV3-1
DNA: TGTGCCAGCAGTCCAGGGACGCAGGTTTATGGCTACACCTTC
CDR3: CASSPGTQVYGYTF

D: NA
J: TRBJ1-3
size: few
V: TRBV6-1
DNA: TGTGCCAGCAGCCCCAATACAGGGCCTGGAAACACCATATATTTT
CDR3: CASSPNTGPGNTIYF

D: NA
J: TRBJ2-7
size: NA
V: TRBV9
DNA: TGTGCCAGCATCCGCCCCGGCTCCTACGAGCAGTACTTC
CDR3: CASIRPGSYEQYF

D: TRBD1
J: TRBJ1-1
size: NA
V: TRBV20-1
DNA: TGCAGTGCTAGGGAGACAGGGAAGTCTGAAGCTTTCTTT
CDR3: CSARETGKSEAFF

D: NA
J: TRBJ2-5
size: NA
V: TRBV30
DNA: TGTGCCTGGAGTGAGGACCAAGAGACCCAGTACTTC
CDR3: CAWSEDQETQYF

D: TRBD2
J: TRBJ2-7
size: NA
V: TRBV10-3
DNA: TGTGCCATCAGTGGCCTAGCGGGAATCGAGCAGTACTTC
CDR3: CAISGLAGIEQYF

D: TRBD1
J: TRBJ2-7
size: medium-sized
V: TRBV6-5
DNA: TGTGCCAGCAGTTACCGACAGGGAGCCTACGAGCAGTACTTC
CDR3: CASSYRQGAYEQYF

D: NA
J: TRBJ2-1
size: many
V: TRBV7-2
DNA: TGTGCCAGCAGCTTAGGAGCAGGACCCTCGGGGCAGTTCTTC
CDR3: CASSLGAGPSGQFF

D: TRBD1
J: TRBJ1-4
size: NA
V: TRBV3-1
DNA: TGTGCCAGCACCACGATTAAACAGGGGGCAAGCGGAAAACTGTTTTTT
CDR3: CASTTIKQGASGKLFF

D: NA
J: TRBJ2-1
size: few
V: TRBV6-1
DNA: TGTGCCAGCACAACCGAGACTCGTAGCTCCTACAATGAGCAGTTCTTC
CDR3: CASTTETRSSYNEQFF

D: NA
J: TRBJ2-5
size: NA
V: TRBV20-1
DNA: TGCAGTCGGAGCTCTGGCTGGGAGACCCAGTACTTC
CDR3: CSRSSGWETQYF

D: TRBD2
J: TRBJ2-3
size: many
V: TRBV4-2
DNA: TGTGCCAGCAGCCAAGATGGCGGGAGGGGCGCAGATACGCAGTATTTT
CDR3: CASSQDGGRGADTQYF

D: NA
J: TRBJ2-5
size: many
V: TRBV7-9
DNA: TGTGCCAGCAGCCCGGACAGCCCTAAAGAGACCCAGTACTTC
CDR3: CASSPDSPKETQYF

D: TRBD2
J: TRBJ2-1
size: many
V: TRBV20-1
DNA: TGCACCTTAGCGGGGAACTACAATGAGCAGTTCTTC
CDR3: CTLAGNYNEQFF

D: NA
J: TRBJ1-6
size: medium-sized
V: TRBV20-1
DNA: TGCAGTGCTAGAGGGACATATAATTCACCCCTCCACTTT
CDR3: CSARGTYNSPLHF

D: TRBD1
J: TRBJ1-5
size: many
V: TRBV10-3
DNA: TGTGCCATCAGTGAAGGGACAGGACTCAATCAGCCCCAGCATTTT
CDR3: CAISEGTGLNQPQHF

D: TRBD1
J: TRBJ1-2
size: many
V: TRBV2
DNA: TGTGCCAGCAGGACAGGGACAGCCAACTATGGCTACACCTTC
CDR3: CASRTGTANYGYTF

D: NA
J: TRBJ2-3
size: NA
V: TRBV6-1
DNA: TGTGCCAGCAGCTTCATCTCAGATACGCAGTATTTT
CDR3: CASSFISDTQYF

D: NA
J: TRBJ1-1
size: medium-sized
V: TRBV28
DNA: TGTGCCAGCAGTTTAAGGTATCCTAACACTGAAGCTTTCTTT
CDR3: CASSLRYPNTEAFF

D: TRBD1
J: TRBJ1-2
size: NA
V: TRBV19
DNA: TGTGCCAGTAGTAACACGGACACAGGGGGCTATGGCTACACCTTC
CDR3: CASSNTDTGGYGYTF

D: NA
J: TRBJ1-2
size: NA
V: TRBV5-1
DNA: TGCGCCAGCAGCTACTTCGTTCAGCAGGCCTATGGCTACACCTTC
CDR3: CASSYFVQQAYGYTF

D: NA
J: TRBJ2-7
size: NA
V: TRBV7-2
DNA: TGTGCCAGCAGCGCGTCCTACGAGCAGTACTTC
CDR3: CASSASYEQYF

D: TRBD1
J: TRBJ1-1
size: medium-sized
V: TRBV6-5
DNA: TGTGCCAGCAGTTACGCGCCAGGGGGCCTGAACACTGAAGCTTTCTTT
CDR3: CASSYAPGGLNTEAFF

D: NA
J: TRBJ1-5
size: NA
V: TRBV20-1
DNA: TGCAGTGGCACTTCGGTTCTAAACCAGCCCCAGCATTTT
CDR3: CSGTSVLNQPQHF

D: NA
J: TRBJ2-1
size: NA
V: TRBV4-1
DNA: TGCGCCAGCAGCTCCGAGCCCAGGGCCGGTCGCAATGAGCAGTTCTTC
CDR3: CASSSEPRAGRNEQFF

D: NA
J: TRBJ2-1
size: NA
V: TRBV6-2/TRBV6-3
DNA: TGTGCCAGCAGTTACGTGGACTTCGCGTACAATGAGCAGTTCTTC
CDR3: CASSYVDFAYNEQFF

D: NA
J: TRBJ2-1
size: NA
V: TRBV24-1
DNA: TGTGCCACCATTGACCCTGACAGTAATGAGCAGTTCTTC
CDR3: CATIDPDSNEQFF

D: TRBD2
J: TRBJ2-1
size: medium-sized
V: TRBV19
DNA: TGTGCCAGTAGCCTTGGACTAGGACCCTACAATGAGCAGTTCTTC
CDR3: CASSLGLGPYNEQFF

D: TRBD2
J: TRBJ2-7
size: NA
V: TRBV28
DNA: TGTGCCAGCAGACTGTCCGGGACTAGCGGGAGGGTATTC
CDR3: CASRLSGTSGRVF

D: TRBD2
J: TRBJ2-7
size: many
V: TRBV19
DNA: TGTGCCAGTAGTCCTCTCGGGCGGGAGTCTGGGTACGAGCAGTACTTC
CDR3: CASSPLGRESGYEQYF

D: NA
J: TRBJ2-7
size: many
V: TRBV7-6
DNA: TGTGCCAGCAGCTTAGATGTGGCAGCTTCCTACGAGCAGTACTTC
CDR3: CASSLDVAASYEQYF

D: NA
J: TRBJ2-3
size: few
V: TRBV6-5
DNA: TGTGCCAGCAGCCCAAGCAAGTCCTCTTCTAGCACAGATACGCAGTATTTT
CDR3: CASSPSKSSSSTDTQYF

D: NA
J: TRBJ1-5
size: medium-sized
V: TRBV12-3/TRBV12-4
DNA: TGTGCCAGCAGTTTATTGGGGATGGAAAACAATCAGCCCCAGCATTTT
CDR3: CASSLLGMENNQPQHF

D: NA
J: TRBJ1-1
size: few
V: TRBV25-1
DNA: TGTGCCAGCGGACGGGCAGGGGTAGAGAACACTGAAGCTTTCTTT
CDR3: CASGRAGVENTEAFF

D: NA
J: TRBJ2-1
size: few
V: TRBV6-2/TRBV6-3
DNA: TGTGCCAGCAGCATCGGGACATCTAATTACAATGAGCAGTTCTTC
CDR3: CASSIGTSNYNEQFF

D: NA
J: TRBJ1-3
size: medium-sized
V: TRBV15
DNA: TGTGCCACCAGCATGGGGGGGTTGTCTGGAAACACCATATATTTT
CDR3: CATSMGGLSGNTIYF

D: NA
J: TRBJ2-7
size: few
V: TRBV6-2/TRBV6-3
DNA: TGTGCCAGCACCCTATACTCGTACATCCGCCACGAGCAGTACTTC
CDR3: CASTLYSYIRHEQYF

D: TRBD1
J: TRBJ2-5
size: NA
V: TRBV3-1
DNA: TGTGCCAGCAGCCAGGCGGACAGGGCCCAAGAGACCCAGTACTTC
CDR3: CASSQADRAQETQYF

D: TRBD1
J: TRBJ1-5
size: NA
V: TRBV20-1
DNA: TGCAGTGCTGGGACAGGGGGATACAGCAATCAGCCCCAGCATTTT
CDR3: CSAGTGGYSNQPQHF

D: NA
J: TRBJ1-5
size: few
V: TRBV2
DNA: TGTGCCAGCAGCAACGAAGCCCAGCCCCAGCATTTT
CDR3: CASSNEAQPQHF

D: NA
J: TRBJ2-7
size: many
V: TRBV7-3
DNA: TGTGCCAGCAGCTTAACGGAGGTTTCCGAGCAGTACTTC
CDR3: CASSLTEVSEQYF

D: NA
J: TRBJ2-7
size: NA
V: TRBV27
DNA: TGTGCCAGCAGTTCGAACGACAACTACGAGCAGTACTTC
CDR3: CASSSNDNYEQYF

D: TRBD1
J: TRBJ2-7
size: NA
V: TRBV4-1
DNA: TGCGCCAGCAGCGAGAGACGGCACAGGGGCGCCTACGAGCAGTACTTC
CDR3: CASSERRHRGAYEQYF

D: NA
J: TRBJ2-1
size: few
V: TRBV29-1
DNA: TGCATCGTTGAAGGGTCTGGCTGTTCCTCCTACAATGAGCAGTTCTTC
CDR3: CIVEGSGCSSYNEQFF

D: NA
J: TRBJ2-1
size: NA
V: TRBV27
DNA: TGTGCCAGCAGTTTAGACGGGAATGAGCAGTTCTTC
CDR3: CASSLDGNEQFF

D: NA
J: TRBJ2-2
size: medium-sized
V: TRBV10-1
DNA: TGCGCCAGCAGTGAGCTGGGTCGGGACACCGGGGAGCTGTTTTTT
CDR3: CASSELGRDTGELFF

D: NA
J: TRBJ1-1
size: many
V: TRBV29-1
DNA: TGCAGCGTTGAAGATGTTGGGGGTAACACTGAAGCTTTCTTT
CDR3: CSVEDVGGNTEAFF

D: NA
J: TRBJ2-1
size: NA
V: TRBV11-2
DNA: TGTGCCAGCAGCTTAGATAAAGCGGGCTGGGTTTACAATGAGCAGTTCTTC
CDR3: CASSLDKAGWVYNEQFF